The 22 T cell receptor beta chains below all came from one sample that was sequenced in a study of OX40 agonist ivuxolimab in advanced cancers. The assay was immunoSEQ multiplex PCR, and TCRdb's table has in-frame clones only and misses some. The sample holds about 64,000 clones, roughly 80% seen once. Specimen: CD4+ or CD8+ T cells sorted from blood, collected in a trial of the OX40 agonist ivuxolimab. These receptors were collected from an adult with an advanced solid tumor such as melanoma, head and neck, liver or kidney cancer.

The J gene is TRBJ2-7, the V gene TRBV7-8; possible D gene TRBD2, 6 bases. V lost 0 bases, J lost 3 bases, and 27 bases lay in between. The CDR3 consists of 20 residues. Germline V gene data show CDR1 as SGHVS and CDR2 as FQNEAQ. The chain's CDR3 is CASSLALGRHSRGKNYEQYF. The CDR3 bases are TGTGCCAGCAGCTTAGCTCTGGGGCGACATAGTCGGGGGAAGAACTACGAGCAGTACTTC.

This clone was counted only a few times. The chain joins TRBV11-2 to TRBJ2-7, with 14 positions matching TRBD2. Germline V gene lookup returns CDR1 SGHAT and CDR2 FQNNGV. The J segment lost 5 bases and the V segment lost 5 bases, leaving 11 bases of the junction unmatched. The CDR3 is 17 amino acids. CDR3 nucleotide sequence: TGTGCCAGCAGCCCAACCTTAGGACTAGCGGGAGGAGACGAGCAGTACTTC. Translation: CASSPTLGLAGGDEQYF.

This clone was found a few times. J is TRBJ2-5 and V is TRBV5-1, with TRBD1 identical over 9 bases. Trimming took 5 bases from V and 2 from J; bases not matched to a gene: 4. Germline loops: CDR1 SGHRS, CDR2 YFSETQ. The CDR3 totals 14 residues. In DNA, the CDR3 is TGCGCCAGCAGATTACAGGGGGCACAAGAGACCCAGTACTTC. Encoded protein: CASRLQGAQETQYF.

This clone has a single count. The rearrangement joins TRBV18 to TRBJ1-4; 7 bases agree with TRBD1. After removal of 2 bases from V and 5 bases from J, the junction contained 2 bases not matched to a gene. CDR1 and CDR2 from the germline V gene are KGHSH and LQKENI. The CDR3 runs 14 residues. The CDR3 here is CASSPGGGNEKLFF. The CDR3 DNA sequence: TGTGCCAGCTCACCAGGAGGGGGCAATGAAAAACTGTTTTTT.

The chain joins TRBV12-2 to TRBJ2-1; the table names TRBD2, a call not compared with the DNA. TRBV12-2 is a recognized pseudogene. This CDR3 region has 13 residues. CDR3 sequence: CASRASGYNEQFF. The CDR3 nucleotides are TGTGCAAGTCGGGCTAGCGGATACAATGAGCAGTTCTTC.

The sample holds a few counts of this clone. The chain is built from TRBV7-9 and TRBJ2-7, with a tentative D call TRBD2 (5 bases). Germline assignment: CDR1 SEHNR and CDR2 FQNEAQ (reference sequence). The length of the CDR3 is 14 residues. V shed 2 bases and J shed 5 bases, with 13 bases lying between them. CDR3 DNA: TGTGCCAGCAGCTTAACGGGGAGTATCAACGAGCAGTACTTC. Translation gives CASSLTGSINEQYF.

This clone is classed as large. CDR3: CASSQGLGQGNQPQHF. CDR3 nucleotides: TGCGCCAGCAGCCAAGGTTTAGGACAAGGAAATCAGCCCCAGCATTTT. This rearrangement joins TRBV4-3 to TRBJ1-5; tentatively, D is TRBD1 (5 bases). V was clipped by 1 base and J by 4 bases, with 14 bases between them. There are 16 residues in the CDR3. CDR1 and CDR2 from the germline V gene are LGHNA and YSLEER.

J is TRBJ1-4 and V is TRBV5-8; 11 bases agree with TRBD1. CDR1 and CDR2 (germline): SGHTS, YDEGEE. Trimming took 7 bases from V and 5 from J; bases not matched to a gene: 10. CDR3 length: 16 residues. In DNA, the CDR3 is TGTGCCAGCTCACCTGTTGGGACAGGGGGGAATGAAAAACTGTTTTTT. Its protein is CASSPVGTGGNEKLFF.

The chain recombines TRBV6-5 with TRBJ2-1, with 11 bases matching TRBD2. Germline trimming cut 8 bases from V and 7 bases from J; bases unmatched to any gene: 10. Germline-derived CDR1 and CDR2 are MNHEY and SVGAGI. The CDR3 spans 15 residues. The CDR3 coding sequence is TGTGCCAGCGGCCCACTAGCGGGGGAAGGAAATGAGCAGTTCTTC. Its translation: CASGPLAGEGNEQFF.

The genes are TRBV5-1 and TRBJ1-4; D uncertain. Trimming removed 0 bases from V and 0 bases from J, with 12 bases in between. Germline CDR1 is SGHRS and CDR2 is YFSETQ. This CDR3 contains 17 residues. The CDR3 protein is CASSLAGFVTTNEKLFF. The CDR3 DNA is TGCGCCAGCAGCTTGGCGGGATTCGTAACAACTAATGAAAAACTGTTTTTT.

The chain uses TRBV11-2 and TRBJ1-6, with no clear D. Deletions cut 1 base from V and 7 bases from J, with 8 bases between. Germline-derived CDR1 and CDR2 are SGHAT and FQNNGV. The CDR3 is 14 residues long. The CDR3 bases are TGTGCCAGCAGCTTAGGGTTTGGGAATTCACCCCTCCACTTT. This encodes CASSLGFGNSPLHF.

This chain joins TRBV25-1 and TRBJ2-1; 8 nucleotides align to TRBD2. Germline CDR1 MGHDK, CDR2 SYGVNS. The CDR3 consists of 15 residues. J lost 5 bases, V lost 5 bases, and 8 bases had no gene match. CDR3: CASSPPAGGHNEQFF. For the CDR3, the DNA is TGTGCCAGCAGTCCACCCGCGGGAGGACACAATGAGCAGTTCTTC.

The rearrangement uses TRBV7-7 and TRBJ2-1, with 9 bases fitting TRBD2. Losses at the gene ends were 5 bases for V and 8 bases for J; bases not matched to a gene: 10. From germline, CDR1 is SSHAT and CDR2 FNYEAQ (reference sequence). The CDR3 has 15 amino acids. The CDR3, as DNA: TGTGCCAGCAGCGTCGGACTAGCGCCCGGGGATGAGCAGTTCTTC. Translated, it gives CASSVGLAPGDEQFF.

The chain carries TRBV4-2 and TRBJ1-5; no clear D gene. Germline-derived CDR1 and CDR2 are LGHNA and YNFKEQ. The CDR3 is 15 residues long. Trimming stripped 3 bases from V and 4 bases from J, with 13 bases between. This CDR3 is CASSQVDDGNQPQHF. CDR3 bases: TGTGCCAGCAGCCAGGTAGATGACGGTAATCAGCCCCAGCATTTT.

This clone was found once. This chain connects TRBV30 to TRBJ2-7, with D perhaps matching TRBD1 (6 bases). V dropped 0 bases and J dropped 5 bases, with 20 bases sitting between them. Germline CDR1 GTSNPN, CDR2 SVGIG (reference sequence). The CDR3 spans 16 residues. CDR3 residues: CAWSVLRGRVKNEQYF. In DNA form, the CDR3 reads TGTGCCTGGAGTGTACTCAGGGGCAGGGTAAAAAACGAGCAGTACTTC.

V gene TRBV10-2 combines with J gene TRBJ2-3; no clear D. Trimming pared 5 bases from V and 6 bases from J, leaving 9 bases between. The CDR3 is 12 amino acids. Germline V gene sequence: CDR1 WSHSY, CDR2 SAAADI. The CDR3 reads CASSLGQDTQYF. CDR3 DNA: TGCGCCAGCAGTCTGGGCCAGGATACGCAGTATTTT.

The V gene is TRBV9, the J gene TRBJ2-3; a weak D match, TRBD2 (5 bases). Germline V lookup: CDR1 SGDLS, CDR2 YYNGEE. Deletions cut 3 bases from V and 4 bases from J, with 12 bases between. This CDR3 contains 14 residues. The CDR3 protein is CASSGGSRADTQYF. The DNA for the CDR3 is TGTGCCAGCAGCGGCGGCTCGAGGGCAGATACGCAGTATTTT.

The gene calls are TRBV11-2 and TRBJ2-1; D not resolved. Germline V gene lookup returns CDR1 SGHAT and CDR2 FQNNGV. CDR3 length: 16 amino acids. The V and J ends lost 1 base and 0 bases respectively, with 10 bases between them. The CDR3 region has the DNA TGTGCCAGCAGCTTAGCGTCGGCTAGCTCCTACAATGAGCAGTTCTTC. Translation: CASSLASASSYNEQFF.

V gene TRBV7-3 combines with J gene TRBJ2-7; the D gene is possibly TRBD2 (6 bases). The CDR3 extends over 15 amino acids. Germline V gives CDR1 SGHTA, CDR2 FQGTGA. Trimming stripped 2 bases from V and 4 bases from J, with 15 bases between. The CDR3 here is CASSLLGGGVYEQYF. The CDR3, as DNA: TGTGCCAGCAGCTTACTTGGGGGAGGTGTTTACGAGCAGTACTTC.

This sequence joins TRBV30 and TRBJ2-1; no clear D gene. The germline V gene encodes CDR1 GTSNPN and CDR2 SVGIG (reference sequence). The V and J ends lost 8 bases and 0 bases respectively, with 11 bases between them. The CDR3 consists of 13 residues. CDR3 in DNA: TGTGCCATAGACCCTAGCTCCTACAATGAGCAGTTCTTC. This codes for CAIDPSSYNEQFF.

This sequence joins TRBV7-8 and TRBJ2-3, with 7 bases matching TRBD2. Germline-derived CDR1 and CDR2 are SGHVS and FQNEAQ. V shed 8 bases, J shed 5 bases, and the junction held 10 bases outside the gene matches. The CDR3 is 14 amino acids. CDR3: CASALGGRRDTQYF. CDR3 DNA sequence: TGTGCCAGCGCCCTCGGGGGGAGGCGAGATACGCAGTATTTT.

The V call is TRBV6-1, the J call TRBJ1-3; no clear D gene. Trimming stripped 10 bases from V and 1 base from J, with 17 bases between. Per the germline V gene, CDR1 is MNHNS and CDR2 is SASEGT. CDR3 size: 15 residues. The CDR3 spells CATLRSQYSGNTIYF. CDR3 sequence (DNA): TGTGCCACCCTCAGGTCCCAATATTCTGGAAACACCATATATTTT.